This T cell receptor beta chain was profiled in a study of blood T cells in healthy people across ages. Study overall: Capture via template switching afforded approximately one barcoded beta molecule per two T cells. The study's findings and limits: Per million T cells, TCR beta diversity dropped about linearly as age rose.

For the second PCR, which ran for about 6 to 11 cycles, a sample-barcoded 5' primer and a J-beta primer mix were used. Each cDNA molecule was tagged by a template-switch adaptor that had 12 random nucleotides. TCRdb passed the 5' RACE reads through MiXCR, listing each CDR3 protein once. The profile shows about 830,000 distinct CDR3 sequences, around two thirds of them singletons. A note on this clonotype: Its antigen is not identified.

This CDR3 is built from 13 residues. J was trimmed by 4 bases and V by 6 bases; bases with no gene match: 2. Germline V gene lookup returns CDR1 LGHDT and CDR2 YNNKEL (reference sequence). The V call is TRBV3-1, the J call TRBJ2-3, with 9 bases that match TRBD2. The clonotype was recovered from a man younger than 40 in good health. The sequencing sample was made of blood. CDR3 DNA: TGTGCCAGCAGTGCGGGGGGGCCAGATACGCAGTATTTT. Translation: CASSAGGPDTQYF.